This paragraph covers one T cell receptor beta chain sequence. Generated by immunoSEQ multiplex PCR, the TCRdb table keeps only in-frame clones and is missing some. The sample shows about 350,000 clones, around 83% of them seen only once. This record comes from a study of Ad26.COV2.S vaccination and SARS-CoV-2 variants. Germline values: CDR1 SGHNT, CDR2 YENEEA. Between the trimmed V and J ends, which lost 1 base and 5 bases, there was a span of 10 bases. The CDR3 loop spans 14 amino acids. Treatment noted: 19 received Ad26.COV2.S at low or high dose, single or two shots; about 5 received placebo; per-sample allocation not given. Specimens were obtained on day 63 following the first vaccine or placebo injection.

The source was peripheral blood, collected in a trial of Ad26.COV2.S vaccine versus placebo. The gene calls are TRBV11-3 and TRBJ2-3; D might be TRBD1 (6 bases). The TCR originated in a person aged 18-60 years who received the Ad26.COV2.S COVID-19 vaccine or a placebo. In DNA, the CDR3 is TGTGCCAGCAGCTTAGGGGGGCTGGGAGATACGCAGTATTTT. Residues: CASSLGGLGDTQYF.